This T cell receptor beta chain stems from a study of control samples from healthy donors and cancer patients. Between the trimmed V and J ends, which lost 0 bases and 6 bases, there was a span of 7 bases. The CDR3 is 14 amino acids. The germline V gene encodes CDR1 SGHTS and CDR2 YDEGEE. Some clones are missing from TCRdb's copy, which holds only in-frame ones; the method was immunoSEQ multiplex PCR. The sample includes 160,000 or so clones, 90% to 95% of them seen just once. This receptor was taken from a woman aged 25 to 45 in good health. The sequenced sample was blood. V usage is TRBV5-8 and J usage is TRBJ1-6, with a tentative D call TRBD1 (5 bases). The CDR3 nucleotides are TGTGCCAGCAGCTTGGGGGACGGTAATTCACCCCTCCACTTT. Encoded protein: CASSLGDGNSPLHF.